The 17 T cell receptor beta chains reported below all come from one sample, sequenced in a study of beta chain features in type 1 diabetes. The study reverse transcribed the entire isolated RNA, so it sequenced expressed TCRB transcripts. TCRdb's table, derived via immunoSEQ multiplex PCR, lists solely in-frame clones and lacks some. The sample contains about 330,000 clones, approximately 10% of which appear only once. The sample taken for sequencing was naive CD4+ T cells from blood. All receptors come from a woman aged 25 to 39 in good health.

This clone showed up just a few times. Compared with germline, one end of the junction differs, possibly owing to a read error. The gene calls are TRBV7-2 and TRBJ2-1; 14 nucleotides align to TRBD2. This CDR3 region has 14 residues. Germline CDR1 is SGHTA and CDR2 is FQGNSA. The CDR3 sequence is CASSEGLAGVAEVF. The CDR3, as DNA: TGTGCCAGCAGCGAGGGACTAGCGGGAGTGGCGGAAGTCTTC.

The V call is TRBV4-1, the J call TRBJ1-1, with D possibly TRBD1 on 6 matching bases. Germline values: CDR1 MGHRA, CDR2 YSYEKL. The CDR3 sequence is 15 residues long. V lost 2 bases to trimming and J lost 1 base, with 11 bases between them. CDR3: CASSQLGQKNTEAFF. The CDR3 DNA sequence: TGCGCCAGCAGCCAATTAGGACAGAAGAACACTGAAGCTTTCTTT.

V is TRBV7-3 and J is TRBJ1-2; 10 bases are a match to TRBD1. The germline gives CDR1 SGHTA, CDR2 FQGTGA. The CDR3 runs to 14 residues. J lost 6 bases, V lost 5 bases, and 6 bases had no gene match. This CDR3 reads CASSRSTGGDGYTF. As DNA, the CDR3 is TGTGCCAGCAGCAGATCGACAGGGGGCGATGGCTACACCTTC.

This clone was detected only a few times. J is TRBJ1-1 and V is TRBV30, with no clear D. The V end lost 0 bases, the J end lost 1 base, and 6 bases lay between the germline ends. Germline V gives CDR1 GTSNPN, CDR2 SVGIG (reference sequence). This CDR3 has 13 residues. The CDR3 sequence is CAWSVTENTEAFF. CDR3 nucleotide sequence: TGTGCCTGGAGTGTTACAGAGAACACTGAAGCTTTCTTT.

This clone appeared a few times. The rearrangement links TRBV6-6 to TRBJ1-1; maybe TRBD1 (5 bases). This CDR3 spans 14 amino acids. The germline CDR1 and CDR2 sequences are MNHNY and SVGAGI (reference sequence). The germline V and J ends were trimmed by 6 bases and 1 base, with 12 bases remaining between them. The CDR3 loop reads CASSSHGQNTEAFF. CDR3 coding DNA: TGTGCCAGCAGCTCCCATGGACAGAACACTGAAGCTTTCTTT.

The chain joins TRBV5-1 to TRBJ2-3; 9 bases are a match to TRBD2. CDR1 is SGHRS and CDR2 is YFSETQ in the germline V gene. The CDR3 sequence is 16 residues long. The junction had 6 bases not matched to a gene; V was cut back by 1 base and J by 3 bases. The CDR3 DNA follows: TGCGCCAGCAGCTTGACCGCGGGAGGGCTAACAGATACGCAGTATTTT. Amino acid sequence: CASSLTAGGLTDTQYF. Variable domain in full (rest from reference TRBV5-1 and TRBJ2-3): KAGVTQTPRYLIKTRGQQVTLSCSPISGHRSVSWYQQTPGQGLQFLFEYFSETQRNKGNFPGRFSGRQFSNSRSEMNVSTLELGDSALYLCASSLTAGGLTDTQYFGPGTRLTVL.

This clone turned up a few times. This chain uses TRBV28 with TRBJ2-1; no clear D. Trimming removed 5 bases from V and 0 bases from J, with 8 bases in between. Germline V gives CDR1 MDHEN, CDR2 SYDVKM. This CDR3 region has 14 residues. The CDR3 nucleotides are TGTGCCAGCAGTCCTCCGAGCTCCTACAATGAGCAGTTCTTC. As protein: CASSPPSSYNEQFF.

This rearrangement joins TRBV28 to TRBJ2-1; 10 bases align to TRBD2. Unmatched junction bases numbered 13, after V lost 11 bases and J lost 9 bases. The CDR3 length is 14 residues. In germline, CDR1 is MDHEN, CDR2 SYDVKM. The CDR3 is CAVEAEAGGVEQFF. CDR3 DNA: TGTGCCGTCGAGGCCGAAGCGGGAGGGGTTGAGCAGTTCTTC. The variable domain in full, completed from reference TRBV28 and TRBJ2-1, reads DVKVTQSSRYLVKRTGEKVFLECVQDMDHENMFWYRQDPGLGLRLIYFSYDVKMKEKGDIPEGYSVSREKKERFSLILESASTNQTSMYLCAVEAEAGGVEQFFGPGTRLTVL.

The gene calls are TRBV28 and TRBJ2-7, with TRBD2 matching 7 bases. Looked up from germline, CDR1 is MDHEN and CDR2 is SYDVKM. V lost 2 bases to trimming and J lost 3 bases; unmatched junction nucleotides: 4. The CDR3 covers 14 residues. CDR3 in DNA: TGTGCCAGCAGTTTAGGGGGGGGGAGCTACGAGCAGTACTTC. As protein: CASSLGGGSYEQYF.

This clone occurred a few times. The chain joins TRBV11-1 to TRBJ2-5; maybe TRBD1 (5 bases). With 0 bases removed from V and 4 bases from J, the gap between germline ends came to 9 bases. The CDR3 loop spans 14 amino acids. CDR1 is SGHAT and CDR2 is FQDESV in the germline V gene (reference sequence). CDR3 residues: CASSLAGPRETQYF. CDR3 in DNA: TGTGCCAGCAGCTTAGCGGGGCCCAGAGAGACCCAGTACTTC. The whole variable domain, filled in from reference TRBV11-1 and TRBJ2-5, reads EAEVAQSPRYKITEKSQAVAFWCDPISGHATLYWYRQILGQGPELLVQFQDESVVDDSQLPKDRFSAERLKGVDSTLKIQPAELGDSAMYLCASSLAGPRETQYFGPGTRLLVL.

This clone has just a few counts. The V and J genes are TRBV19 and TRBJ1-2; D ambiguous. V lost 5 bases to trimming and J lost 3 bases, with 7 bases between them. The CDR3 runs to 12 residues. Looked up from germline, CDR1 is LNHDA and CDR2 is SQIVND (reference sequence). CDR3 sequence reads: CASSAIDYGYTF. The CDR3 DNA sequence: TGTGCCAGTAGTGCTATCGACTATGGCTACACCTTC.

The CDR3 bases are TGTGCCAGCAGCTTATTCAGGGCGGACATTCAGTACTTC. Translation gives CASSLFRADIQYF. This rearrangement joins TRBV7-2 to TRBJ2-4; a possible D gene is TRBD1 (5 bases). The CDR3 sequence is 13 residues long. Germline loops: CDR1 SGHTA, CDR2 FQGNSA. Trimming stripped 2 bases from V and 8 bases from J, with 10 bases between.

This clone was observed a handful of times. V gene TRBV28 combines with J gene TRBJ2-1; no reliable D call. Trimming left V 2 bases short and J 0 bases short, with 11 bases between. Per the germline V gene, CDR1 is MDHEN and CDR2 is SYDVKM. CDR3 length: 16 amino acids. CDR3 in DNA: TGTGCCAGCAGTTTACGAAGTTCCAGCTCCTACAATGAGCAGTTCTTC. It is translated as CASSLRSSSSYNEQFF.

V and J are TRBV4-2 and TRBJ1-4; unclear D gene. Trimming cost V 1 base and J 8 bases, with 5 bases left between them. Germline V gene data show CDR1 as LGHNA and CDR2 as YNFKEQ. The CDR3 consists of 12 residues. This chain's CDR3 is CASSQALEKLFF. For the CDR3, the DNA is TGTGCCAGCAGCCAAGCGTTGGAAAAACTGTTTTTT.

DNA of the CDR3: TGTGCCAGCAGTTTATACCAGGGGACGTACGAGCAGTACTTC. Its translation is CASSLYQGTYEQYF. The rearrangement links TRBV28 to TRBJ2-7, with D possibly TRBD1 on 6 matching bases. Trimming took off 1 base at V and 4 bases at J, with 11 bases between the two ends. Germline V gene data show CDR1 as MDHEN and CDR2 as SYDVKM. CDR3 length equals 14 residues.

This clone was seen more than once but under ten times. V gene TRBV5-1 combines with J gene TRBJ2-7, with TRBD1 as a possible D gene (5 bases). Deletions cut 0 bases from V and 6 bases from J, with 13 bases between. This CDR3 is built from 14 residues. CDR1 SGHRS and CDR2 YFSETQ come from the germline V gene. In DNA, the CDR3 is TGCGCCAGCAGCTTGGTGCCAGGTCAGGGCGAGCAGTACTTC. This gives the protein CASSLVPGQGEQYF. Looking up the rest from reference TRBV5-1 and TRBJ2-7 gives the full variable domain: KAGVTQTPRYLIKTRGQQVTLSCSPISGHRSVSWYQQTPGQGLQFLFEYFSETQRNKGNFPGRFSGRQFSNSRSEMNVSTLELGDSALYLCASSLVPGQGEQYFGPGTRLTVT.

The V and J genes are TRBV11-1 and TRBJ2-1, with 15 bases identical to TRBD2. The length of the CDR3 is 19 residues. V shed 1 base, J shed 4 bases, and the junction held 8 bases outside the gene matches. CDR1 and CDR2 from the germline V gene are SGHAT and FQDESV (reference sequence). The chain's CDR3 is CASSLGRTSGRALYNEQFF. The CDR3 nucleotides are TGTGCCAGCAGCTTAGGGAGGACTAGCGGGAGGGCCTTGTACAATGAGCAGTTCTTC.